Shown below are 4 T cell receptor beta chains from a single sample sequenced in a study of T cell changes during pregnancy in multiple sclerosis. Libraries were prepared by immunoSEQ multiplex PCR; TCRdb keeps only in-frame clonotypes and omits some of them. The sample holds approximately 42,000 clones; roughly 80% are singletons and the top ten take around 0.7%. Sequencing was performed on CD4+ T cells from peripheral blood mononuclear cells, taken before pregnancy. The receptor source for this set is a female donor with multiple sclerosis, enrolled in a pregnancy study.

DNA of the CDR3: TGTGCCAGCAGTTACTCGGGCCTAGCGGGAGGTAAAACTGAGCAGTTCTTC. Its protein is CASSYSGLAGGKTEQFF. This sequence joins TRBV6-7 and TRBJ2-1; 11 nucleotides line up with TRBD2. Being an ORF, TRBV6-7 has a function that is uncertain. J lost 9 bases, V lost 0 bases, and 10 bases had no gene match. The CDR3 spans 17 residues.

V and J are TRBV5-6 and TRBJ2-3; weak D call: TRBD1 (5 bases). Trimming took off 0 bases at V and 2 bases at J, with 16 bases between the two ends. CDR1 is SGHDT, CDR2 YYEEEE, per germline. The CDR3 loop spans 17 amino acids. The chain's CDR3 is CASSLDRGSGFTDTQYF. In DNA, the CDR3 is TGTGCCAGCAGCTTGGATAGGGGAAGTGGATTCACAGATACGCAGTATTTT.

CDR3 in amino acids: CASSLTAGANTGELFF. In nucleotides, the CDR3 is TGCGCCAGCAGCTTGACGGCGGGGGCGAACACCGGGGAGCTGTTTTTT. V gene TRBV5-1 combines with J gene TRBJ2-2; the match to TRBD2 covers 7 bases. V lost 1 base and J lost 0; bases outside the gene matches: 3. Germline loops: CDR1 SGHRS, CDR2 YFSETQ. This CDR3 spans 16 amino acids.

The CDR3 DNA sequence: TGTGCCAGCAGTTTACACTATAGCAATCAGCCCCAGCATTTT. The encoded protein is CASSLHYSNQPQHF. This chain joins TRBV27 and TRBJ1-5, with D uncertain. This CDR3 contains 14 residues. Germline lookup yields CDR1 MNHEY and CDR2 SMNVEV (reference sequence). The V and J ends lost 2 bases and 0 bases respectively, with 5 bases between them.